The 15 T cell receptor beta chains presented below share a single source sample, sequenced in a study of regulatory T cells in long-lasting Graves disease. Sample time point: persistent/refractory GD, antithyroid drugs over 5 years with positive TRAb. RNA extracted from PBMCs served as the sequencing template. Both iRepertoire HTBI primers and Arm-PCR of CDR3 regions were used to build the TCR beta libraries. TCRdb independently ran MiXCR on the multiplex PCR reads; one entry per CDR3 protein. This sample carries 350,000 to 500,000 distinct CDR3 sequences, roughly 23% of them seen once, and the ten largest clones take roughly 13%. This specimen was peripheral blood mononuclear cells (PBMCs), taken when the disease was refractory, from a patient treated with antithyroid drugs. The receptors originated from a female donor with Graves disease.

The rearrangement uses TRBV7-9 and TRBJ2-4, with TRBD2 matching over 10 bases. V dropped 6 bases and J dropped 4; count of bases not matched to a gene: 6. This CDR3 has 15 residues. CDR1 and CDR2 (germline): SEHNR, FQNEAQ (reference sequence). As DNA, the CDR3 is TGTGCCAGCAGTCGGGGGACTAGCGAAAAAAACATTCAGTACTTC. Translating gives CASSRGTSEKNIQYF.

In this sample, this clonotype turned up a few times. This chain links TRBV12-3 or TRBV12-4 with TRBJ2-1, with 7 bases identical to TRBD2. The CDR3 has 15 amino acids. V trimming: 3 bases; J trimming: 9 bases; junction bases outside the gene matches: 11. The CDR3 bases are TGTGCCAGCAGTTTGTCGGGAGGCCCATCGGGTGAGCAGTTCTTC. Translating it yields CASSLSGGPSGEQFF.

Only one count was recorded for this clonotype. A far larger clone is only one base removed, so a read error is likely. This CDR3 is CASGLAGGIKTQYF. Here the CDR3 DNA reads TGTGCCAGCGGTCTAGCGGGAGGGATAAAGACCCAGTACTTC. The chain employs TRBV12-3 or TRBV12-4 and TRBJ2-5, with 12 bases matching TRBD2. The V gene end was trimmed by 8 bases and the J gene end by 6 bases; junction bases not matched to a gene: 7. This CDR3 region has 14 residues.

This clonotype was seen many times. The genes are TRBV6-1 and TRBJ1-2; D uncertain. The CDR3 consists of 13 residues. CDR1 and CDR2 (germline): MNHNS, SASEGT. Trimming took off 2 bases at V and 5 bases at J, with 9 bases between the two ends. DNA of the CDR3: TGTGCCAGCAGTGAAACAGACGGATATGGCTACACCTTC. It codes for CASSETDGYGYTF.

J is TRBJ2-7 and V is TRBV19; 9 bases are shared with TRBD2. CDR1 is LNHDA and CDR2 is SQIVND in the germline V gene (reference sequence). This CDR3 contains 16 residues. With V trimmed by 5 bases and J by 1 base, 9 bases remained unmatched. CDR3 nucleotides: TGTGCCAGTAGTCCCGTGGCGCTAGCGGGATCCTACGAGCAGTACTTC. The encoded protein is CASSPVALAGSYEQYF.

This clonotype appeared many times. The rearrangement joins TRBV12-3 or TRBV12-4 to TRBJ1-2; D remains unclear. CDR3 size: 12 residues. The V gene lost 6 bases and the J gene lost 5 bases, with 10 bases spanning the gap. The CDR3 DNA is TGTGCCAGCAGCCCCGGGCCTTATGGCTACACCTTC. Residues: CASSPGPYGYTF.

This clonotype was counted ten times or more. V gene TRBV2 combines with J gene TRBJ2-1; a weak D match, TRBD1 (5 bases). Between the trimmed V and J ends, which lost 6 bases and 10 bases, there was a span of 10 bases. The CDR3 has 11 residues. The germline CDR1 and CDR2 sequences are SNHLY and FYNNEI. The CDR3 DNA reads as TGTGCCAGCAGCCCTAGGGGCGAGCAGTTCTTC. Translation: CASSPRGEQFF.

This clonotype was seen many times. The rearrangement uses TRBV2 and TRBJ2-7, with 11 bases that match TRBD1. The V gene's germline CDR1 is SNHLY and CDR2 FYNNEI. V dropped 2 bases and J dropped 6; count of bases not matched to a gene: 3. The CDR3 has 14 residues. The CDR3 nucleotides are TGTGCCAGCAGTGAAATCGGGACAGGGGGCGAGCAGTACTTC. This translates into CASSEIGTGGEQYF.

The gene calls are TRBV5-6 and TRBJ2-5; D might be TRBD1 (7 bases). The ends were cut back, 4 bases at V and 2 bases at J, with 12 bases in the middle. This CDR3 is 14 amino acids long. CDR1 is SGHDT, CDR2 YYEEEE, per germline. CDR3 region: CASSRGTEQETQYF. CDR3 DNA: TGTGCCAGCAGCCGCGGGACAGAGCAAGAGACCCAGTACTTC. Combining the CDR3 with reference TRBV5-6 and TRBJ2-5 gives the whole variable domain DAGVTQSPTHLIKTRGQQVTLRCSPKSGHDTVSWYQQALGQGPQFIFQYYEEEERQRGNFPDRFSGHQFPNYSSELNVNALLLGDSALYLCASSRGTEQETQYFGPGTRLLVL.

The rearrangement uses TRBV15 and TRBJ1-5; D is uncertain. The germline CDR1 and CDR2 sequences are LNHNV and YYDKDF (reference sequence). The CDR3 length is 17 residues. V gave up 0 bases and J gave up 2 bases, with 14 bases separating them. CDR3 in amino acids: CATSREEPSSGNQPQHF. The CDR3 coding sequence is TGTGCCACCAGCAGAGAGGAGCCCTCATCTGGCAATCAGCCCCAGCATTTT.

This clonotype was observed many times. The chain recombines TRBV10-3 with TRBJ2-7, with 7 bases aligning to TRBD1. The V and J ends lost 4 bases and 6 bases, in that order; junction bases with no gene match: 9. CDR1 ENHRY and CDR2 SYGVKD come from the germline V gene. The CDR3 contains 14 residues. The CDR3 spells CAISGLGQTSEQYF. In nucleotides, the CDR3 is TGTGCCATCAGTGGCCTGGGACAGACATCCGAGCAGTACTTC.

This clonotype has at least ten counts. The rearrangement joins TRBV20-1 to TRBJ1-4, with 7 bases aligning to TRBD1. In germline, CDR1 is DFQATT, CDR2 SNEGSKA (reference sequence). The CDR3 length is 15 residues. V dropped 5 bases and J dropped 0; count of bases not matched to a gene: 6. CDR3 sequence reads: CSAGRDSATNEKLFF. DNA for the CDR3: TGCAGTGCTGGACGGGACAGTGCAACTAATGAAAAACTGTTTTTT.

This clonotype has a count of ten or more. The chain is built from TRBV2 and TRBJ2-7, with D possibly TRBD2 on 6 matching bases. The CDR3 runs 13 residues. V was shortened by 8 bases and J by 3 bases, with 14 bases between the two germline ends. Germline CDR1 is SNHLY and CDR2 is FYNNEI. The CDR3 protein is CASESGWNYEQYF. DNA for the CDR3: TGTGCCAGCGAGAGCGGGTGGAACTACGAGCAGTACTTC.

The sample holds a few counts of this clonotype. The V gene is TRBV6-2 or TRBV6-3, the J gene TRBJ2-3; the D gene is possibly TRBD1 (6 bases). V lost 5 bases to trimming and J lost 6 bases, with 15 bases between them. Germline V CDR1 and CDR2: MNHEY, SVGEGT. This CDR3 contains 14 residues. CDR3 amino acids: CASSDRGGPDTQYF. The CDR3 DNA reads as TGTGCCAGCAGTGATAGAGGGGGTCCCGATACGCAGTATTTT.

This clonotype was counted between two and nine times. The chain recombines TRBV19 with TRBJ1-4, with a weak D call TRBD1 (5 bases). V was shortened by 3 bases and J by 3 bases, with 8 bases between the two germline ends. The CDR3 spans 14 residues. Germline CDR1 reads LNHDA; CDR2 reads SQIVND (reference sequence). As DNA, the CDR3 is TGTGCCAGTAGTATTGGAGGGGCTAATGAAAAACTGTTTTTT. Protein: CASSIGGANEKLFF. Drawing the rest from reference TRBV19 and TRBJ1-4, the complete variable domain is DGGITQSPKYLFRKEGQNVTLSCEQNLNHDAMYWYRQDPGQGLRLIYYSQIVNDFQKGDIAEGYSVSREKKESFPLTVTSAQKNPTAFYLCASSIGGANEKLFFGSGTQLSVL.